One T cell receptor (beta chain) is described in this entry. Its antigen is as yet unknown. The repertoire was sequenced with immunoSEQ multiplex PCR; TCRdb's copy has only in-frame clones and lacks some. The sample has approximately 60,000 clones; more than 80% are singletons. This specimen belongs to a study of OX40 agonist ivuxolimab in advanced cancers. Study outcomes and limitations: On average, CD8+ T cells showed a greater number of expanded clones than CD4+. Low normalized T-cell clonal expansion was also seen in some nonresponders. Researchers did not establish what antigens the expanded peripheral T cells target.

This CDR3 region has 15 residues. Germline V gene data show CDR1 as LNHDA and CDR2 as SQIVND (reference sequence). Trimming removed 7 bases at V and 1 base at J, with 16 bases between. The chain couples TRBV19 to TRBJ1-1, with TRBD1 as a possible D gene (6 bases). The source is an adult with an advanced solid tumor such as melanoma, head and neck, liver or kidney cancer. Sample: CD4+ or CD8+ T cells sorted from blood, taken in a trial of the OX40 agonist ivuxolimab. In nucleotides, the CDR3 is TGTGCCAGTACCCCCCTTGTAGGGGGGAACACTGAAGCTTTCTTT. It yields the protein CASTPLVGGNTEAFF.